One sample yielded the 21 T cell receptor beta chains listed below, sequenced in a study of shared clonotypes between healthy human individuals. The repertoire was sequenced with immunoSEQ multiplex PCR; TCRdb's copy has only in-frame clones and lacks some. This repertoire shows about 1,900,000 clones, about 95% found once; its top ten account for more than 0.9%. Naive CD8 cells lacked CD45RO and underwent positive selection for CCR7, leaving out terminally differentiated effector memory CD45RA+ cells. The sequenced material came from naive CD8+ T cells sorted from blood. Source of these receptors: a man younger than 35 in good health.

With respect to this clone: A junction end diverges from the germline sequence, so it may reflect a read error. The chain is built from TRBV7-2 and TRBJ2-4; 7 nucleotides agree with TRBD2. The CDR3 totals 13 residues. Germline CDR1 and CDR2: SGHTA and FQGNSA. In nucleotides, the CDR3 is TGTGCCAGCAGCCAATTCCCCAAGCGGGATCCAGACTTC. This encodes CASSQFPKRDPDF.

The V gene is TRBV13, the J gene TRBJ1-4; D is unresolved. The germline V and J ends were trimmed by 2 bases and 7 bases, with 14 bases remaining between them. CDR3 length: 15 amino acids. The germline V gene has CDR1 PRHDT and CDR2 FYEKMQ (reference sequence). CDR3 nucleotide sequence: TGTGCCAGCAGCTTAAGGGCAGCTTTGGGTGAAAAACTGTTTTTT. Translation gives CASSLRAALGEKLFF.

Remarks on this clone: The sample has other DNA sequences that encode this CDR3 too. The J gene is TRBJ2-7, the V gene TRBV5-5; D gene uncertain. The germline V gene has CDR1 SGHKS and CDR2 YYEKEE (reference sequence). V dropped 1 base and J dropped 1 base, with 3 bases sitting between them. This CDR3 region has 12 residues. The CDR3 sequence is CASSLSSYEQYF. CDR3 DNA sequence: TGTGCCAGCAGCTTGTCATCCTACGAGCAGTACTTC.

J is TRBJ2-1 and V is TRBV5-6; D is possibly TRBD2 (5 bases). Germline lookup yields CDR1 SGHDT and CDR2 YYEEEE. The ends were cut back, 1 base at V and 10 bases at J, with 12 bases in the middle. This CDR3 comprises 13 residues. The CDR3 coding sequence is TGTGCCAGCAGCTTGACCTCCGGGATAGAGCAGTTCTTC. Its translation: CASSLTSGIEQFF.

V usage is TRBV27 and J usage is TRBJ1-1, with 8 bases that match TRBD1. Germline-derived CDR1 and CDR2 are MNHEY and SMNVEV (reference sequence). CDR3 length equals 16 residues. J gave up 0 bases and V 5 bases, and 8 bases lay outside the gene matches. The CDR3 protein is CASSPSQGALNTEAFF. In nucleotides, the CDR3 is TGTGCCAGCAGTCCCTCCCAGGGGGCTCTGAACACTGAAGCTTTCTTT.

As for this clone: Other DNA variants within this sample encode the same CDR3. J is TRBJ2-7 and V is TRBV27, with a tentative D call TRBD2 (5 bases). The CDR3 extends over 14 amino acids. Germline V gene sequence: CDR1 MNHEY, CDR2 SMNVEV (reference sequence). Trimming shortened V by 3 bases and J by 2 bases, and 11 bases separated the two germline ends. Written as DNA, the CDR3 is TGTGCCAGCAGTTTCCGGACTGGGACCTACGAGCAGTACTTC. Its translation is CASSFRTGTYEQYF.

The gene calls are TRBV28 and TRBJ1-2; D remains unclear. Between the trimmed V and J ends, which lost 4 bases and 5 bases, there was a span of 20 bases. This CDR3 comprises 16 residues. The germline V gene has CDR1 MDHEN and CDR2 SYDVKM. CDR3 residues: CASSSPGPDSDYGYTF. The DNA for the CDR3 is TGTGCCAGCAGTTCCCCGGGCCCCGACTCCGATTATGGCTACACCTTC.

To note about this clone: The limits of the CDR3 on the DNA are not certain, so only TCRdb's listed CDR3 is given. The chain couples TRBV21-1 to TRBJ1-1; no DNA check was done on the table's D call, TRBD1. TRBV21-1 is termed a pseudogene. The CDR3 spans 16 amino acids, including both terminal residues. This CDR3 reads CASSKVWGQGNTEAFF.

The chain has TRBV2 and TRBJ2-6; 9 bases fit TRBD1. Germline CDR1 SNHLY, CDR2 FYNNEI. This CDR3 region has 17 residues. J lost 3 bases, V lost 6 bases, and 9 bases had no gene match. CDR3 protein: CASSWDRENYGANVLTF. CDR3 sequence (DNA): TGTGCCAGCAGCTGGGACAGGGAAAATTATGGGGCCAACGTCCTGACTTTC.

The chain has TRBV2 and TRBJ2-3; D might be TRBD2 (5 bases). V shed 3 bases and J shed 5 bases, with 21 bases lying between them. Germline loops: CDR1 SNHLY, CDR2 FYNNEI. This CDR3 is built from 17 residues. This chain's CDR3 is CASSDPTQGPGGDTQYF. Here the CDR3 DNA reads TGTGCCAGCAGTGATCCGACTCAAGGTCCAGGAGGAGATACGCAGTATTTT.

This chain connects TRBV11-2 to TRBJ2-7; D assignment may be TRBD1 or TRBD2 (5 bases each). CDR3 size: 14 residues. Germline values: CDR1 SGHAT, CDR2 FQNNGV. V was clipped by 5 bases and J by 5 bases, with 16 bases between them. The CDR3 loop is CASSVGARSDEQYF. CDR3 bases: TGTGCCAGCAGCGTCGGGGCGCGATCGGACGAGCAGTACTTC.

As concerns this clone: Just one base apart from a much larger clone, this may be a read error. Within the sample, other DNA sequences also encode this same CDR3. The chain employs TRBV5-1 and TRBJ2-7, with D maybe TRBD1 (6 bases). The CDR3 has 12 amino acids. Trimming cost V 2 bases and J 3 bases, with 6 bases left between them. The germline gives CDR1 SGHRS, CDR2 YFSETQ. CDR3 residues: CASSLGGYEQYF. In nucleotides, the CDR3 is TGCGCCAGCAGCTTAGGGGGCTACGAGCAGTACTTC.

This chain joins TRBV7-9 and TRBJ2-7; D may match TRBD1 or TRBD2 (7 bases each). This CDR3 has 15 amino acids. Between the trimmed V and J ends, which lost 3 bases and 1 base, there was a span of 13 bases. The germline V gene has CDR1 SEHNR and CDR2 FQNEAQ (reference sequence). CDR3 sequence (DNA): TGTGCCAGCAGCTTGGGGGGGACAGCTTCCTACGAGCAGTACTTC. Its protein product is CASSLGGTASYEQYF. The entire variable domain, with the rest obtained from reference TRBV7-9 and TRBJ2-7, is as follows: DTGVSQNPRHKITKRGQNVTFRCDPISEHNRLYWYRQTLGQGPEFLTYFQNEAQLEKSRLLSDRFSAERPKGSFSTLEIQRTEQGDSAMYLCASSLGGTASYEQYFGPGTRLTVT.

CDR3 DNA sequence: TGTGCCAGTAGAAGGGGCCCCGGCTACGAGCAGTACTTC. It encodes CASRRGPGYEQYF. The chain is built from TRBV19 and TRBJ2-7, with D possibly being TRBD1 (5 bases). In germline, CDR1 is LNHDA, CDR2 SQIVND (reference sequence). V was shortened by 6 bases and J by 3 bases, with 12 bases between the two germline ends. The CDR3 extends over 13 amino acids.

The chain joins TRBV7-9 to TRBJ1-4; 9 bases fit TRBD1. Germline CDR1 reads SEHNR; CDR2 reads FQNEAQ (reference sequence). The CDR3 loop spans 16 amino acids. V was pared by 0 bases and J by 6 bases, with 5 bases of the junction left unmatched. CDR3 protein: CASSLADRGFDEKLFF. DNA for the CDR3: TGTGCCAGCAGCTTAGCGGACAGGGGTTTTGATGAAAAACTGTTTTTT.

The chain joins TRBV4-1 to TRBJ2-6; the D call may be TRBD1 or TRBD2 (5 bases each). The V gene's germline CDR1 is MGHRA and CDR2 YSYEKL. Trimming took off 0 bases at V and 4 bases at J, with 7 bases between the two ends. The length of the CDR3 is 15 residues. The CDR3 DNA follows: TGCGCCAGCAGCCAAGAGGGGACCGGGGCCAACGTCCTGACTTTC. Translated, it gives CASSQEGTGANVLTF.

For the CDR3, the DNA is TGTGCCAGCAGCTTGCAGGGAAGCAATGAGCAGTTCTTC. Translation: CASSLQGSNEQFF. The J gene is TRBJ2-1, the V gene TRBV5-6; D may be TRBD1 (5 bases). With 1 base removed from V and 6 bases from J, the gap between germline ends came to 8 bases. Germline values: CDR1 SGHDT, CDR2 YYEEEE. The CDR3 is made up of 13 amino acids.

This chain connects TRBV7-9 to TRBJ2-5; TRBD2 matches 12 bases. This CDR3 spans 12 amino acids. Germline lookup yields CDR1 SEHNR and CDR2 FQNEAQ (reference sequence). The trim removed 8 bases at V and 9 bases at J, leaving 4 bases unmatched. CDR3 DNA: TGTGCCAGCCGACTAGCGGGAGCGGCCCAGTACTTC. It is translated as CASRLAGAAQYF.

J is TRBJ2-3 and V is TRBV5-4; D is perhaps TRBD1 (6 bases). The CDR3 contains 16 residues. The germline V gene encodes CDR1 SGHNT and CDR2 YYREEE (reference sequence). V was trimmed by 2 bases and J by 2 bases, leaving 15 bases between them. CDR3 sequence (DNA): TGTGCCAGCAGCTTTTCGGGCAGGGGTCTCACAGATACGCAGTATTTT. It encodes CASSFSGRGLTDTQYF.

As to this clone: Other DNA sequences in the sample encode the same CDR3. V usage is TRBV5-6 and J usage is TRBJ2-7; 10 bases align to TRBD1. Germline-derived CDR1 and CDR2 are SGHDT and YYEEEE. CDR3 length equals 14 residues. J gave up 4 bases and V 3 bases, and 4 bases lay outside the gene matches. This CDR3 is CASSWGTGAYEQYF. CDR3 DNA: TGTGCCAGCAGCTGGGGGACAGGGGCATACGAGCAGTACTTC.

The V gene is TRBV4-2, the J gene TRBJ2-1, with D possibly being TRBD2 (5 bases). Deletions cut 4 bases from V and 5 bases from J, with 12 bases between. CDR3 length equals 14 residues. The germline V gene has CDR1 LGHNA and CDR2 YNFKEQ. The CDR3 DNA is TGTGCCAGCAGCCGTCGGATCGGGGACAATGAGCAGTTCTTC. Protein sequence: CASSRRIGDNEQFF.